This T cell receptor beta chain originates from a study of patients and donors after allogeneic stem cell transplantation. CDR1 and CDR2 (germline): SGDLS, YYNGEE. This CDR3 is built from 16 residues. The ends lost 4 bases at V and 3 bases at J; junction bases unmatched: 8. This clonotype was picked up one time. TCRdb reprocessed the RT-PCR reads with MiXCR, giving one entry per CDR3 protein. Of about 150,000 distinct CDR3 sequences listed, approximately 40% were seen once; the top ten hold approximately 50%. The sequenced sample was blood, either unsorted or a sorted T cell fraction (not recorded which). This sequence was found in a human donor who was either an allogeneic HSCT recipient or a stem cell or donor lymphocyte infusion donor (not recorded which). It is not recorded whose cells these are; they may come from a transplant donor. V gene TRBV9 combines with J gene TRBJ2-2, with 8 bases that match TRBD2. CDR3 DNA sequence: TGTGCCAGCAGCCTGCGGACTAGCACCTACACCGGGGAGCTGTTTTTT. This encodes CASSLRTSTYTGELFF.